This TCR beta chain is drawn from a study of human T cells and chemical hapten exposure. Study context: Skin of the upper inner arm, approximately 2 cm by approximately 2 cm, received 2% DPC for sensitization. General study results and limits: PT1 expanded TCR numbers tracked positively with patch test score.

CDR3 length: 12 residues. With 6 bases removed from V and 6 bases from J, the gap between germline ends came to 12 bases. Germline V gives CDR1 MDHEN, CDR2 SYDVKM. One entry per CDR3 protein results from TCRdb running MiXCR on the RACE reads. The sample has tens of thousands of distinct CDR3 sequences, 10% seen once. As regards this clonotype: Its antigen is as yet unknown.

Specified time point: patch test 2, 6 weeks after DPC sensitization. Documented treatment: therapeutic diphenylcyclopropenone sensitization with weekly scalp DPC. The input for sequencing was whole blood, taken in connection with sensitization to the hapten diphenylcyclopropenone (DPC). The genes are TRBV28 and TRBJ2-7; a possible D gene is TRBD1 (5 bases). This sequence originates from a woman in her 50s with alopecia areata. Some clones in this sample may be carry-over from other donors' samples. CDR3 residues: CASSVWGLEQYF. For the CDR3, the DNA is TGTGCCAGCAGCGTTTGGGGCCTCGAGCAGTACTTC.